The 8 T cell receptor beta chains given below trace back to one sample, sequenced in a study of T-cell reconstitution after alpha-beta-depleted transplantation in children (dated by TCRdb to about 2016). What the treatment or condition label conveys for this sample: allogeneic hematopoietic cell transplantation with graft depleted of TCRalphabeta T cells and CD19 B cells. Library method: PCR. These reads were obtained on an Illumina HiSeq 2500. TCR libraries were prepared with molecular barcoding, using unique molecular identifiers to normalize TCRbeta repertoire quantification. TCRdb reworked the public reads: Q25 trimming with fastp, MiXCR clone assembly, productive beta chains retained. Each CDR3 protein appears once, grouped with its most common genes and DNA. In this sample the table shows approximately 800,000 distinct CDR3 sequences, less than 20% of which occur a single time. Of the sample, approximately 5% falls within the top ten clones.

The source material was PBMCs, mostly from graft donor cells, sampled 360 days after TCRalphabeta/CD19-depleted stem cell transplant. The receptor set was obtained from a male patient younger than 18 who had a stem cell transplant for acute lymphoblastic leukemia, so the T cells may come from the graft donor.

This clonotype turned up a few times. This sequence joins TRBV7-9 and TRBJ2-7; D not certain. Per germline, CDR1 SEHNR and CDR2 FQNEAQ (reference sequence). The V and J ends lost 4 bases and 2 bases respectively, with 15 bases between them. This CDR3 is built from 15 residues. CDR3 region: CASSSPSRHPYEQYF. The CDR3 DNA sequence: TGTGCCAGCAGCTCCCCTTCGCGGCACCCCTACGAGCAGTACTTC.

This clonotype has only a few counts. The chain recombines TRBV11-2 with TRBJ1-6; 7 nucleotides align to TRBD1. This CDR3 region has 16 residues. Trimming removed 2 bases from V and 7 bases from J; junction bases left unmatched: 8. The germline V gene has CDR1 SGHAT and CDR2 FQNNGV. The CDR3 sequence: CASSLSGTVRNSPLHF. The CDR3 region has the DNA TGTGCCAGCAGCTTAAGTGGGACAGTTAGAAATTCACCCCTCCACTTT.

The chain employs TRBV7-9 and TRBJ2-2, with 7 bases that match TRBD2. This CDR3 region has 17 residues. The germline V gene has CDR1 SEHNR and CDR2 FQNEAQ (reference sequence). The junction had 12 bases not matched to a gene; V was cut back by 6 bases and J by 2 bases. Written as DNA, the CDR3 is TGTGCCAGCAGACAAGAGGCGCTAGCGGAAAACACCGGGGAGCTGTTTTTT. This translates into CASRQEALAENTGELFF. The complete variable domain, with remaining parts taken from reference TRBV7-9 and TRBJ2-2, reads DTGVSQNPRHKITKRGQNVTFRCDPISEHNRLYWYRQTLGQGPEFLTYFQNEAQLEKSRLLSDRFSAERPKGSFSTLEIQRTEQGDSAMYLCASRQEALAENTGELFFGEGSRLTVL.

CDR3 protein: CASSKARGAQPQHF. The CDR3 region has the DNA TGTGCCAGCAGCAAAGCCAGGGGAGCTCAGCCCCAGCATTTT. The chain is built from TRBV7-8 and TRBJ1-5, with D tentatively TRBD1 (6 bases). CDR1 is SGHVS and CDR2 is FQNEAQ in the germline V gene. The germline V and J ends were trimmed by 5 bases and 6 bases, with 14 bases remaining between them. The CDR3 is made up of 14 amino acids. The full variable domain, rest sourced from reference TRBV7-8 and TRBJ1-5, is GAGVSQSPRYKVAKRGQDVALRCDPISGHVSLFWYQQALGQGPEFLTYFQNEAQLDKSGLPSDRFFAERPEGSVSTLKIQRTQQEDSAVYLCASSKARGAQPQHFGDGTRLSIL.

The gene calls are TRBV6-4 and TRBJ2-2; D is perhaps TRBD2 (5 bases). Deletions cut 4 bases from V and 0 bases from J, with 15 bases between. The CDR3 runs to 17 residues. CDR1 and CDR2 (germline): MRHNA, SNTAGT. The DNA of the CDR3 is TGTGCCAGCAGTGCGCCGAGGGTTTTGGCGAACACCGGGGAGCTGTTTTTT. Its protein is CASSAPRVLANTGELFF.

This clonotype was observed a handful of times. At one boundary the junction diverges from the germline segment, which might be a read error. V and J are TRBV7-2 and TRBJ2-2; unclear D gene. The CDR3 extends over 15 amino acids. Germline assignment: CDR1 SGHTA and CDR2 FQGNSA. The chain's CDR3 is CASRLGLSGTGELFF. The CDR3 bases are TGTGCCAGCCGCTTGGGTCTCTCGGGCACCGGGGAGCTGTTTTTT.

This clonotype was seen ten or more times. This chain joins TRBV20-1 and TRBJ1-4; TRBD1 agrees at 9 bases. Germline V gene lookup returns CDR1 DFQATT and CDR2 SNEGSKA (reference sequence). CDR3 length equals 14 residues. CDR3 sequence: CRTGQGPTNEKLFF. CDR3 in DNA: TGCAGAACGGGACAGGGCCCAACTAATGAAAAACTGTTTTTT.

This chain links TRBV19 with TRBJ2-2; D is uncertain. The germline V and J ends were trimmed by 1 base and 4 bases, with 13 bases remaining between them. CDR3 length: 16 amino acids. The germline V gene has CDR1 LNHDA and CDR2 SQIVND (reference sequence). In DNA form, the CDR3 reads TGTGCCAGTAGTATAGTTGGGCTGCGGATCACCGGGGAGCTGTTTTTT. This translates into CASSIVGLRITGELFF.